This entry is about one TCR beta chain. What it recognizes is unknown. The data were produced by immunoSEQ multiplex PCR, yet TCRdb's version contains in-frame clones alone and is incomplete. The sample yields nearly 20,000 clones, more than 75% seen once. Each depressed patient was matched pairwise with a non-depressed control on sex, age, current smoking status and body mass index. Participants were all of European descent. No current or lifetime mood disorder and depressive symptom score of 5 or less defined controls. This record comes from a study of untreated major depressive disorder. Study-wide results and caveats: In every subject, the five largest TRBV05-01 clones were private.

CDR1 and CDR2 (germline): MNHNY, SVGAGI (reference sequence). Trimming took off 6 bases at V and 1 base at J, with 6 bases between the two ends. The CDR3 spans 12 residues. Sequenced sample: CD4+ T cells from PBMCs. This receptor was identified in a woman aged 30 to 39 in good health. This chain connects TRBV6-6 to TRBJ2-5; D call uncertain. CDR3 coding DNA: TGTGCCAGCAGGGCGCGCCAAGAGACCCAGTACTTC. It yields the protein CASRARQETQYF.